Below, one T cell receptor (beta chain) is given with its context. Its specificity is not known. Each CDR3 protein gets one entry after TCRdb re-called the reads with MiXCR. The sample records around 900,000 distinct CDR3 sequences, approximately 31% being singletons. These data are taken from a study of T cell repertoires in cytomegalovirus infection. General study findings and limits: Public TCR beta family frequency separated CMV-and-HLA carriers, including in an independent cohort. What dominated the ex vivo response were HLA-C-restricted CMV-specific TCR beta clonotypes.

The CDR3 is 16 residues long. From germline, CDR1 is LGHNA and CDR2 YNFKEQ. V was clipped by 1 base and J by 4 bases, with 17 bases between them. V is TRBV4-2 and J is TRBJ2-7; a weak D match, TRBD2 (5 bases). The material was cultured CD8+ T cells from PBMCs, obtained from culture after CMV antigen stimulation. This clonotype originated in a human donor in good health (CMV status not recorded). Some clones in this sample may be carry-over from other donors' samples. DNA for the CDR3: TGTGCCAGCAGCCAAGGAGGAGGATACGGCACATACGAGCAGTACTTC. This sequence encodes CASSQGGGYGTYEQYF.